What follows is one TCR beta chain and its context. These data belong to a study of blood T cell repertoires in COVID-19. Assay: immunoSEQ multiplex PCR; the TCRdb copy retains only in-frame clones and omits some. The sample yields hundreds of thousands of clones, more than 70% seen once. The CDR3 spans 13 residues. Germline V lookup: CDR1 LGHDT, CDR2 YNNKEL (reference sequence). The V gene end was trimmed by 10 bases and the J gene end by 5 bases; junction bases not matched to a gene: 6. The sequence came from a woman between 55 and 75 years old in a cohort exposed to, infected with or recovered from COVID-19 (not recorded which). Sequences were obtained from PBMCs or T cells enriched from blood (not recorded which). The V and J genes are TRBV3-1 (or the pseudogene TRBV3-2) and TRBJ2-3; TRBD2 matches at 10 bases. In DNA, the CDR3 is TGTGCCACACGAGCGGGAGGGGAAGATACGCAGTATTTT. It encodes CATRAGGEDTQYF.